This T cell receptor (beta chain) was captured in a study of T cell changes during pregnancy in multiple sclerosis. The CDR3 has 13 residues. From germline, CDR1 is SGHTS and CDR2 YDEGEE. V gave up 8 bases and J gave up 2 bases; unmatched junction bases: 4. Assay: immunoSEQ multiplex PCR; the TCRdb copy retains only in-frame clones and omits some. The sample includes about 47,000 clones, about 92% of them seen just once. The chain joins TRBV5-8 to TRBJ2-5; TRBD2 aligns across 9 bases. This clonotype was sampled from a female donor with multiple sclerosis, enrolled in a pregnancy study. The input for sequencing was peripheral blood, taken in the second trimester of pregnancy. CDR3 residues: CASSGRGQETQYF. As DNA, the CDR3 is TGTGCCAGTAGCGGGAGAGGGCAAGAGACCCAGTACTTC.